This T cell receptor beta chain stems from a study of shared clonotypes between healthy human individuals. Findings and caveats of the study: Of the naive CD4 clonotypes, about 5% were shared across several donors.

Of note for this clone: The antigen remains undetermined.

In replicate PCRs of sorted subsets, roughly 200 ng DNA, about 29,000 T cell genomes, was used. Original handling: ImmunoSEQ gave junction-only sequences without quality scores, so filtering differed. The protocol was immunoSEQ multiplex PCR, while the TCRdb copy is restricted to in-frame clones and leaves out a portion. V and J calls and clone size are as listed in that table; D and trimming were resolved from the DNA. This table has about 680,000 clones, 60% to 75% appearing once. The sequence derives from a woman between 25 and 40 years old in good health. Sequenced sample: memory CD4+ T cells sorted from blood. This sample's subset: CD45RA-negative fraction.

CDR3 amino acids: CASRKLAGGLYEQYF. Written as DNA, the CDR3 is TGTGCCAGCAGGAAACTAGCGGGAGGGCTCTACGAGCAGTACTTC. This chain uses TRBV28 with TRBJ2-7, with TRBD2 matching 13 bases. From germline, CDR1 is MDHEN and CDR2 SYDVKM. The CDR3 has 15 amino acids. V dropped 6 bases and J dropped 3; count of bases not matched to a gene: 5.